This TCR beta chain appears in the sequencing data of a study of CD8 T cells in Susac syndrome. Findings and limits, study-wide: The authors found no clonal expansion in Susac syndrome CD4+ T cell repertoires. As the study acknowledged, the number of individuals who were part of its TCR sequencing and HLA analysis was relatively small.

V was cut by 5 bases and J by 4 bases, with 14 bases left in between. The CDR3 extends over 13 amino acids. CDR1 is DFQATT, CDR2 SNEGSKA, per germline (reference sequence). The sequenced target, TCR beta, came from blood CD8+ and CD4+ T cells. Details on this clonotype: Its antigen is undetermined.

After extraction with the RNeasy kit, about 0.45 to 1 ug of the RNA was reverse transcribed using random hexamers. One entry per CDR3 protein, called by TCRdb with MiXCR from the immunoSEQ multiplex PCR reads. This sample yields 71,000 or so distinct CDR3 sequences, of which around 93% are seen a single time; about 0.15% belongs to the top ten. This rearrangement joins TRBV20-1 to TRBJ1-2; perhaps TRBD1 as D (6 bases). Sequencing input: CD4+ T cells from PBMCs. This receptor was obtained from a human donor with Susac syndrome. CDR3 bases: TGCAGTGCTGGGGGGCGCCCTAGCTATGGCTACACCTTC. Its translation is CSAGGRPSYGYTF.